What follows are 24 T cell receptor beta chains derived from one specimen sequenced in a study of T cell changes during pregnancy in multiple sclerosis. Profiled with immunoSEQ multiplex PCR; TCRdb holds only in-frame clones, not every one. The table lists roughly 25,000 clones, around nine tenths of them singletons, with less than 15% in the top ten. This material consisted of CD8+ T cells from peripheral blood mononuclear cells, taken in the first trimester of pregnancy. Receptors were obtained from a female donor in good health, enrolled as a control in a pregnancy study.

The gene calls are TRBV27 and TRBJ1-3; a weak D match, TRBD1 (5 bases). CDR3 length: 16 residues. CDR1 is MNHEY and CDR2 is SMNVEV in the germline V gene (reference sequence). V was pared by 2 bases and J by 7 bases, with 18 bases between. CDR3 DNA: TGTGCCAGCAGTTTAGTGTCCAGGGTTGAGCGTAACACCATATATTTT. Translating gives CASSLVSRVERNTIYF.

In its sample, this clone was seen once. V usage is TRBV29-1 and J usage is TRBJ2-2; perhaps TRBD1 as D (8 bases). Germline loops: CDR1 SQVTM, CDR2 ANQGSEA. This CDR3 comprises 15 residues. Trimming shortened V by 6 bases and J by 1 base, and 15 bases separated the two germline ends. CDR3 in DNA: TGCAGCGTGTGGGAGGGACAGGAGAACACCGGGGAGCTGTTTTTT. Residues: CSVWEGQENTGELFF.

V is TRBV15 and J is TRBJ2-7; a weak D match, TRBD1 (5 bases). CDR1 and CDR2 (germline): LNHNV, YYDKDF (reference sequence). Between the trimmed V and J ends, which lost 5 bases and 3 bases, there was a span of 11 bases. The CDR3 consists of 13 residues. CDR3: CATSSGISYEQYF. As DNA, the CDR3 is TGTGCCACCAGCTCAGGGATAAGCTACGAGCAGTACTTC. The full variable domain, completed using reference TRBV15 and TRBJ2-7, is DAMVIQNPRYQVTQFGKPVTLSCSQTLNHNVMYWYQQKSSQAPKLLFHYYDKDFNNEADTPDNFQSRRPNTSFCFLDIRSPGLGDTAMYLCATSSGISYEQYFGPGTRLTVT.

The V gene is TRBV27, the J gene TRBJ2-7; 7 bases agree with TRBD1. Germline trimming cut 5 bases from V and 3 bases from J; bases unmatched to any gene: 7. Germline CDR1 and CDR2: MNHEY and SMNVEV (reference sequence). The CDR3 is made up of 14 amino acids. CDR3 residues: CASSHKTGSYEQYF. CDR3 sequence (DNA): TGTGCCAGCAGTCACAAGACAGGGAGCTACGAGCAGTACTTC.

In regard to this clone: The sample contains more than one DNA sequence encoding this CDR3. The chain is built from TRBV5-4 and TRBJ2-3; 10 bases fit TRBD1. The V gene's germline CDR1 is SGHNT and CDR2 YYREEE (reference sequence). The CDR3 has 15 amino acids. With V trimmed by 0 bases and J by 6 bases, 4 bases remained unmatched. The DNA of the CDR3 is TGTGCCAGCAGCTTGGGGGACAGGGGTCGGGATACGCAGTATTTT. As protein: CASSLGDRGRDTQYF.

V gene TRBV14 combines with J gene TRBJ1-2; D unclear. Per the germline V gene, CDR1 is SGHDN and CDR2 is FVKESK. The length of the CDR3 is 13 residues. Deletions cut 0 bases from V and 8 bases from J, with 10 bases between. In DNA, the CDR3 is TGTGCCAGCAGCCAAGATACCAGGTGGGGCTACACCTTC. Translated, it gives CASSQDTRWGYTF.

The chain recombines TRBV27 with TRBJ2-1; 8 bases line up with TRBD2. Trimming removed 6 bases from V and 9 bases from J; junction bases left unmatched: 7. Germline lookup yields CDR1 MNHEY and CDR2 SMNVEV (reference sequence). There are 13 residues in the CDR3. In DNA form, the CDR3 reads TGTGCCAGCAGCGGGGGGGCGATTCTTGAGCAGTTCTTC. It codes for CASSGGAILEQFF.

The rearrangement uses TRBV6-1 and TRBJ1-1, with unresolved D. CDR1 is MNHNS and CDR2 is SASEGT in the germline V gene. The ends were cut back, 2 bases at V and 4 bases at J, with 8 bases in the middle. This CDR3 comprises 13 residues. CDR3 nucleotide sequence: TGTGCCAGCAGTGAAAGTACCGGCACTGAAGCTTTCTTT. Translating it yields CASSESTGTEAFF.

J is TRBJ2-1 and V is TRBV2; the D gene is possibly TRBD2 (7 bases). Germline loops: CDR1 SNHLY, CDR2 FYNNEI. This CDR3 is built from 11 residues. V was pared by 8 bases and J by 10 bases, with 12 bases between. CDR3 DNA: TGTGCCAGCTCCCGGGGGGCGGAGCAGTTCTTC. Protein sequence: CASSRGAEQFF. Full variable domain (outside the CDR3, taken from reference TRBV2 and TRBJ2-1): EPEVTQTPSHQVTQMGQEVILRCVPISNHLYFYWYRQILGQKVEFLVSFYNNEISEKSEIFDDQFSVERPDGSNFTLKIRSTKLEDSAMYFCASSRGAEQFFGPGTRLTVL.

V gene TRBV9 combines with J gene TRBJ1-4, with TRBD1 matching 8 bases. V lost 4 bases to trimming and J lost 5 bases; unmatched junction nucleotides: 4. Germline CDR1 is SGDLS and CDR2 is YYNGEE. CDR3 length: 14 amino acids. This CDR3 is CASSTGTGNEKLFF. DNA of the CDR3: TGTGCCAGCAGCACCGGGACAGGCAATGAAAAACTGTTTTTT. Supplemented by reference TRBV9 and TRBJ1-4, the full variable domain reads DSGVTQTPKHLITATGQRVTLRCSPRSGDLSVYWYQQSLDQGLQFLIQYYNGEERAKGNILERFSAQQFPDLHSELNLSSLELGDSALYFCASSTGTGNEKLFFGSGTQLSVL.

This clone was detected only a few times. V usage is TRBV11-2 and J usage is TRBJ1-1; TRBD1 is a possible D gene (6 bases). Between the trimmed V and J ends, which lost 3 bases and 4 bases, there was a span of 9 bases. Germline CDR1 and CDR2: SGHAT and FQNNGV. The CDR3 spans 13 residues. The CDR3 is CASSLGGATEAFF. DNA of the CDR3: TGTGCCAGCAGCTTGGGGGGGGCCACTGAAGCTTTCTTT.

J is TRBJ2-7 and V is TRBV2; weak D call: TRBD2 (5 bases). Looked up from germline, CDR1 is SNHLY and CDR2 is FYNNEI. There are 13 residues in the CDR3. V was shortened by 8 bases and J by 2 bases, with 13 bases between the two germline ends. The CDR3 coding sequence is TGTGCCAGCCAGCCTTCCGGGGCCTACGAGCAGTACTTC. Protein: CASQPSGAYEQYF.

V usage is TRBV4-3 and J usage is TRBJ2-7, with 8 nucleotides matching TRBD2. CDR1 is LGHNA, CDR2 YSLEER, per germline. Trimming removed 0 bases from V and 1 base from J; junction bases left unmatched: 2. The CDR3 totals 15 residues. The CDR3 here is CASSQDSSGSYEQYF. In nucleotides, the CDR3 is TGCGCCAGCAGCCAAGATTCTAGCGGGTCCTACGAGCAGTACTTC.

This sequence joins TRBV11-1 and TRBJ2-4, with D possibly matching TRBD1 (6 bases). This CDR3 is built from 16 residues. V was pared by 1 base and J by 7 bases, with 17 bases between. Per germline, CDR1 SGHAT and CDR2 FQDESV (reference sequence). In DNA, the CDR3 is TGTGCCAGCAGCTTAGACCCCTCAGGGGTAGAGAACATTCAGTACTTC. Amino acid sequence: CASSLDPSGVENIQYF.

This clone was seen a single time. The chain recombines TRBV18 with TRBJ2-7; D possibly corresponds to TRBD1 (6 bases). V was trimmed by 0 bases and J by 3 bases, leaving 6 bases between them. CDR1 and CDR2 from the germline V gene are KGHSH and LQKENI. The CDR3 loop spans 13 amino acids. In DNA form, the CDR3 reads TGTGCCAGCTCACCACCGGACAGCTACGAGCAGTACTTC. Its protein is CASSPPDSYEQYF. Full variable domain (missing parts from reference TRBV18 and TRBJ2-7): NAGVMQNPRHLVRRRGQEARLRCSPMKGHSHVYWYRQLPEEGLKFMVYLQKENIIDESGMPKERFSAEFPKEGPSILRIQQVVRGDSAAYFCASSPPDSYEQYFGPGTRLTVT.

This clone was seen a few times. The chain couples TRBV27 to TRBJ2-5; 11 bases fit TRBD2. CDR1 and CDR2 (germline): MNHEY, SMNVEV (reference sequence). This CDR3 comprises 16 residues. V shed 0 bases and J 4 bases; nucleotides not matched to a gene: 4. The CDR3 DNA sequence: TGTGCCAGCAGTTTATCGGGGACTAGCGGTGGAGAGACCCAGTACTTC. Translation gives CASSLSGTSGGETQYF.

The chain is built from TRBV7-9 and TRBJ1-2; D gene ambiguous. The germline V and J ends were trimmed by 1 base and 4 bases, with 7 bases remaining between them. CDR3 length equals 13 residues. Looked up from germline, CDR1 is SEHNR and CDR2 is FQNEAQ (reference sequence). The CDR3 DNA reads as TGTGCCAGCAGCTTAGGAGAAGTCTATGGCTACACCTTC. This sequence encodes CASSLGEVYGYTF. The variable domain in full, completed from reference TRBV7-9 and TRBJ1-2, reads DTGVSQNPRHKITKRGQNVTFRCDPISEHNRLYWYRQTLGQGPEFLTYFQNEAQLEKSRLLSDRFSAERPKGSFSTLEIQRTEQGDSAMYLCASSLGEVYGYTFGSGTRLTVV.

The gene calls are TRBV6-5 and TRBJ1-1; D is undetermined. The CDR3 spans 15 residues. Germline V gene sequence: CDR1 MNHEY, CDR2 SVGAGI. V lost 7 bases, J lost 1 base, and 16 bases lay in between. The CDR3 here is CASTLKEGSNTEAFF. The DNA for the CDR3 is TGTGCCAGCACCTTAAAGGAGGGATCGAACACTGAAGCTTTCTTT.

In its sample, this clone was seen once. The chain joins TRBV19 to TRBJ2-1; possible D gene TRBD1, 5 bases. Deletions cut 6 bases from V and 6 bases from J, with 9 bases between. The CDR3 length is 12 residues. Per germline, CDR1 LNHDA and CDR2 SQIVND (reference sequence). The DNA of the CDR3 is TGTGCCAGTAGGACAGAGCGCAATGAGCAGTTCTTC. This gives the protein CASRTERNEQFF.

The rearrangement links TRBV7-6 to TRBJ2-1; the D gene is possibly TRBD2 (6 bases). The V and J ends lost 5 bases and 0 bases respectively, with 17 bases between them. Germline V gives CDR1 SGHVS, CDR2 FNYEAQ. This CDR3 spans 17 amino acids. The CDR3, as DNA: TGTGCCAGCAGCCCCGGACTAACTAACCTCTCCTACAATGAGCAGTTCTTC. Translation: CASSPGLTNLSYNEQFF.

V is TRBV28 and J is TRBJ1-2; unclear D gene. The germline V and J ends were trimmed by 2 bases and 4 bases, with 17 bases remaining between them. Germline V gene sequence: CDR1 MDHEN, CDR2 SYDVKM. There are 16 residues in the CDR3. CDR3 DNA sequence: TGTGCCAGCAGTTTACCCCCCCCAAGACAACTCTATGGCTACACCTTC. Amino acid sequence: CASSLPPPRQLYGYTF.

This rearrangement joins TRBV28 to TRBJ2-1; the D gene is possibly TRBD2 (5 bases). The CDR3 runs to 15 residues. The V gene lost 6 bases and the J gene lost 4 bases, with 16 bases spanning the gap. The germline V gene encodes CDR1 MDHEN and CDR2 SYDVKM. CDR3 sequence reads: CASSHTKAAYNEQFF. Written as DNA, the CDR3 is TGTGCCAGCAGCCACACTAAAGCGGCTTACAATGAGCAGTTCTTC.

This sequence joins TRBV19 and TRBJ2-7; 13 bases fit TRBD2. The CDR3 covers 17 residues. V trimming: 6 bases; J trimming: 6 bases; junction bases outside the gene matches: 14. Per the germline V gene, CDR1 is LNHDA and CDR2 is SQIVND (reference sequence). CDR3 region: CASSARLAGGMVGEQYF. As DNA, the CDR3 is TGTGCCAGTAGCGCCCGACTAGCGGGAGGTATGGTTGGCGAGCAGTACTTC.

The chain links TRBV6-5 to TRBJ2-3; TRBD1 might be the D (5 bases). Trimming took off 6 bases at V and 4 bases at J, with 17 bases between the two ends. Germline assignment: CDR1 MNHEY and CDR2 SVGAGI. This CDR3 has 15 residues. The CDR3 coding sequence is TGTGCCAGCAGCAAACTAAGGGGCATCGCAGATACGCAGTATTTT. This translates into CASSKLRGIADTQYF.